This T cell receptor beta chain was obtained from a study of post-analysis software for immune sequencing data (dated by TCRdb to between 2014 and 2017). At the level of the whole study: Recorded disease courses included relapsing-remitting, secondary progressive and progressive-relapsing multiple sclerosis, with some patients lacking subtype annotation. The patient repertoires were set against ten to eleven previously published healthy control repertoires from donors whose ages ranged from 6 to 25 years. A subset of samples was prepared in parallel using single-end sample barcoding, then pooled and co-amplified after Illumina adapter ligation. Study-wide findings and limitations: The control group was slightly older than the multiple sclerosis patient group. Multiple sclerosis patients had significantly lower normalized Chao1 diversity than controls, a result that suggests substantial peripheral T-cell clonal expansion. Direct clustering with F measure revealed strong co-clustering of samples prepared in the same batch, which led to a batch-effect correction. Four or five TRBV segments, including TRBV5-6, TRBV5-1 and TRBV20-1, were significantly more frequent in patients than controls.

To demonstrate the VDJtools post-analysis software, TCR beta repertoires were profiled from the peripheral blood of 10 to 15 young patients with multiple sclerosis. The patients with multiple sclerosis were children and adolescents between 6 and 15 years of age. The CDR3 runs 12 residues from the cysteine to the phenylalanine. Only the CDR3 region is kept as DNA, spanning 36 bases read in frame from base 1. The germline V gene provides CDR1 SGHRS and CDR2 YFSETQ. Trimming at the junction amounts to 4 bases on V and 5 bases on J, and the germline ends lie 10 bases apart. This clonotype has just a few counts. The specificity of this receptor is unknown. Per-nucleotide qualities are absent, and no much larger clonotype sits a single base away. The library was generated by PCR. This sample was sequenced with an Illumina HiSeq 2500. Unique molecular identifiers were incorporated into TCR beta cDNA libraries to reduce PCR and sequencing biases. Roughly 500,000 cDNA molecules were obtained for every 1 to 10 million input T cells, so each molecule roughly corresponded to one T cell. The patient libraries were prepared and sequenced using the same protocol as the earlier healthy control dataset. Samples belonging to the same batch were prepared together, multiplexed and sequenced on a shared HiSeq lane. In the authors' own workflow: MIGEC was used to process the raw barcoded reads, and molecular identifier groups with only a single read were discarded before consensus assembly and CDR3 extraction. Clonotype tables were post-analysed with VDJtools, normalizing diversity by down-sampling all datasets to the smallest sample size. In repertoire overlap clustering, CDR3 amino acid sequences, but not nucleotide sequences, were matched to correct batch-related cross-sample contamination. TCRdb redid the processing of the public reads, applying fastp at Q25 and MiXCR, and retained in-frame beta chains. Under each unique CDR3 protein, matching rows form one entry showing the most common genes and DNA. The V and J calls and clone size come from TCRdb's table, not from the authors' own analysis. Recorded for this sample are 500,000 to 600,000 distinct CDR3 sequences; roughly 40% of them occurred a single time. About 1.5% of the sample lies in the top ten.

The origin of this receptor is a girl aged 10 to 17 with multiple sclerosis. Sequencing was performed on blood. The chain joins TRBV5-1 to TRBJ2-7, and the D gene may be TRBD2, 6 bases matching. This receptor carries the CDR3 CASSPWGDEQYF. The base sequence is TGCGCCAGCAGCCCGTGGGGGGACGAGCAGTACTTC.